This T cell receptor (beta chain) appears in the sequencing data of a study of blood T cell repertoires in COVID-19. Across the whole study: COVID-19 samples from acute and convalescent phases originated in the United States, Italy and Spain.

In the source study's methods: Amplification of reference gene primers was used by the study to estimate nucleated cell counts. Sequencing was performed with immunoSEQ multiplex PCR; in TCRdb, only in-frame clones are kept and a portion is missing. V, J and clone size reflect that table, while D and trimming were determined from the DNA. The table records 75,000 or so clones, around 80% of them present only once. V lost 5 bases and J lost 1; bases outside the gene matches: 15. In germline, CDR1 is SGHTA, CDR2 FQGTGA. The CDR3 is 19 residues long. This chain joins TRBV7-3 and TRBJ2-2; 8 nucleotides align to TRBD1. The sequence came from a woman in her 70s with acute or convalescent COVID-19. The sample taken for sequencing was peripheral blood. CDR3 nucleotides: TGTGCCAGCAGCCTTACCGGGACAGGAGAGGAACTGAACACCGGGGAGCTGTTTTTT. Translation: CASSLTGTGEELNTGELFF.